The rows below give T cell receptor beta chains drawn from one sample of a study of blood T cell repertoires in COVID-19. Sequencing used immunoSEQ multiplex PCR; TCRdb keeps in-frame clones, though not all of them. This table has 330,000 or so clones, roughly 90% appearing once. The specimen sequenced was PBMCs or T cells enriched from blood (not recorded which). These receptor sequences come from a woman in her 30s who had recovered from COVID-19. Each CDR3 is given with its conserved first and last residue. D genes are given only for firm matches. For some rows the clone size is stated as once, few or many, or as a class when expanded; others skip it.

.	TRBV19	TRBJ1-2	.	TGTGCCAGTAGTATCGCTACCAGGGCCATCGGAATCTATGGCTACACCTTC	CASSIATRAIGIYGYTF
.	TRBV28	TRBJ2-1	.	TGTGCCAGCAGCCTGTTGAGCAATGAGCAGTTCTTC	CASSLLSNEQFF
.	TRBV5-1	TRBJ1-2	.	TGCGCCAGCAGCTTGACGGACTATGGCTACACCTTC	CASSLTDYGYTF
.	TRBV5-1	TRBJ1-3	.	TGCGCCAGCAGCTATGGACAGTCCGAGGACACCATATATTTT	CASSYGQSEDTIYF
once	TRBV11-3	TRBJ2-3	TRBD2	TGTGCCAGCCAGAGGACTAGCGGGGGGGCAGATACGCAGTATTTT	CASQRTSGGADTQYF
.	TRBV27	TRBJ2-7	TRBD1	TGTGCCAGCAGTTTAGACAGGGTGTCCCACGAGCAGTACTTC	CASSLDRVSHEQYF
.	TRBV28	TRBJ1-2	TRBD1	TGTGCCAGCAGAGAACAGGGGAGGAACTATGGCTACACCTTC	CASREQGRNYGYTF
.	TRBV12-1	TRBJ1-2	.	TGTGCCAGCAGCTTTGAAATTGTGAGAGGGGGGGATCGTGGCTACACCTTC	CASSFEIVRGGDRGYTF
.	TRBV4-1	TRBJ1-4	.	TGCGCCAGCAGCCACGGCCAGGGTAATGAAAAACTGTTTTTT	CASSHGQGNEKLFF
.	TRBV6-2/TRBV6-3	TRBJ2-3	.	TGTGCCAGCAGTTATGTCTTTGATACGCAGTATTTT	CASSYVFDTQYF
.	TRBV25-1	TRBJ2-7	.	TGTGCCAGCAGTGAATTTGGCAGGCTCTACGAGCAGTACTTC	CASSEFGRLYEQYF
.	TRBV4-1	TRBJ2-3	.	TGCGCCAGCCGACCAGTTTTGAGGGCAGATACGCAGTATTTT	CASRPVLRADTQYF
few	TRBV6-5	TRBJ2-7	TRBD1	TGTGCCAGCAGTTGGGACAGATTCTACGAGCAGTACTTC	CASSWDRFYEQYF
.	TRBV5-1	TRBJ2-7	TRBD1	TGCGCCAGCAGCCACGGACAGGGGGCTAACGAGCAGTACTTC	CASSHGQGANEQYF
.	TRBV9	TRBJ2-1	TRBD2	TGTGCCAGCAGCGTAGGTAGTAGCGGGAGCCATGAGCAGTTCTTC	CASSVGSSGSHEQFF
.	TRBV5-4	TRBJ2-1	TRBD2	TGTGCCAGCACTATAGCGGGAGTGGGGGAGCAGTTCTTC	CASTIAGVGEQFF
.	TRBV5-5	TRBJ2-1	TRBD1	TGTGCCAGCAGCCCAACGGCGGGACAGGGGTCGGGTGAGCAGTTCTTC	CASSPTAGQGSGEQFF
.	TRBV6-4	TRBJ1-1	TRBD1	TGTGCCAGCAGTCTTCGGACAGGGGGCGGTTTTCGGGACACTGAAGCTTTCTTT	CASSLRTGGGFRDTEAFF
.	TRBV5-1	TRBJ1-6	.	TGCGCCAGCAGCTTGGCGGATTCACCCCTCCACTTT	CASSLADSPLHF
.	TRBV7-8	TRBJ1-4	TRBD1	TGTGCCAGCAGCTTAGCGGGGGTCGTCGGGACAGCAACTGAAAAACTGTTTTTT	CASSLAGVVGTATEKLFF
.	TRBV3-1/TRBV3-2	TRBJ2-1	TRBD2	TGTGCCAGCAGCCAGGGTAGCGGGGGACGTGAGCAGTTCTTC	CASSQGSGGREQFF
.	TRBV19	TRBJ2-1	TRBD1	TGTGCCAGTAGTATTGGGGACAGGGGGTTTAATGAGCAGTTCTTC	CASSIGDRGFNEQFF
.	TRBV3-1/TRBV3-2	TRBJ2-3	.	TGTGCCAGCAGCCAAGATCGGGACCACGGGGGGCAGTATTTT	CASSQDRDHGGQYF
.	TRBV15	TRBJ2-1	.	TGTGCCACCAGCAGAGATATGGGGGCCCTATACAATGAGCAGTTCTTC	CATSRDMGALYNEQFF
.	TRBV4-3	TRBJ2-1	TRBD2	TGCGCCAGCAGCCATGGTGGACTAGGGAATGAGCAGTTCTTC	CASSHGGLGNEQFF
once	TRBV3-1/TRBV3-2	TRBJ1-2	TRBD1	TGTGCCAGCAGCCCGAGGAGGGGGCTGTATGGCTACACCTTC	CASSPRRGLYGYTF